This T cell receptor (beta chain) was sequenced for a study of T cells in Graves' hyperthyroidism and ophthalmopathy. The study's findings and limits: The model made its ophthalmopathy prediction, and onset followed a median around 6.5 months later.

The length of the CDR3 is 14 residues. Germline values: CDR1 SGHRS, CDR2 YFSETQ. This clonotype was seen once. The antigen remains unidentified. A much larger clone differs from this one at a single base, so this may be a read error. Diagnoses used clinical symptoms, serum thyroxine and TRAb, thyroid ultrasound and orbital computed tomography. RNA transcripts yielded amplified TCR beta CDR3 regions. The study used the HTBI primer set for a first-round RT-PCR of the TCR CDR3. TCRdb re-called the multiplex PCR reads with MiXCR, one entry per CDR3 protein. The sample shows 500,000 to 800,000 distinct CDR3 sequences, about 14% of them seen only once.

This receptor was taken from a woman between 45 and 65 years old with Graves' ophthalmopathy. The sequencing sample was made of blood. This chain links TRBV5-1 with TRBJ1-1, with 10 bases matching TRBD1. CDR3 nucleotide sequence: TGCGCCAGCAGGGGGACAGGGGCCGACACTGTAGCTTTCTTT. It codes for CASRGTGADTVAFF.